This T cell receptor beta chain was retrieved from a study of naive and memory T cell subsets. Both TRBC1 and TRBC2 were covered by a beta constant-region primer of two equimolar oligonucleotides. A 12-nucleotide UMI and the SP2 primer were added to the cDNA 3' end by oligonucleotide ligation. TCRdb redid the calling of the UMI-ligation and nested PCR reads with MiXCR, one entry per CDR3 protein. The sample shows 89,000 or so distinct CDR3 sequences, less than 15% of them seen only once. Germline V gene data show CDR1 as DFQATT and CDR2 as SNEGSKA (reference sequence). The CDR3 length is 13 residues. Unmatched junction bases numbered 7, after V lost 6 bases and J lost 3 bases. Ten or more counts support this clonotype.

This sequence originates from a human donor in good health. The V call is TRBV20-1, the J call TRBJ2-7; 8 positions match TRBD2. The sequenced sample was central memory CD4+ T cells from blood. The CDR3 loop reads CSATGGRYYEQYF. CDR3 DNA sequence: TGCAGTGCAACCGGCGGGAGGTACTACGAGCAGTACTTC.